These 11 T cell receptor beta chains were all obtained from the same sample, sequenced in a study of radiotherapy plus CTLA-4 blockade in lung cancer. The table came from immunoSEQ multiplex PCR; TCRdb's copy has only in-frame clones and leaves some out. Seen here are about 45,000 clones, 63% observed once, and the top ten hold approximately 17%. Specimen: peripheral blood, collected from a patient treated with radiotherapy plus ipilimumab. Receptor source: a human donor with non-small cell lung cancer who had a partial response to radiotherapy plus ipilimumab.

This clone was seen a single time. This CDR3 is CASSSGGQGGLPQHF. CDR3 nucleotides: TGTGCCAGCAGCTCGGGGGGACAGGGGGGGTTACCCCAGCATTTT. V and J are TRBV5-6 and TRBJ1-5; 11 bases fit TRBD1. V gave up 3 bases and J gave up 10 bases; unmatched junction bases: 9. The CDR3 covers 15 residues. In germline, CDR1 is SGHDT, CDR2 YYEEEE.

This clone was seen ten or more times. V and J are TRBV7-9 and TRBJ1-1; 8 bases align to TRBD1. The CDR3 extends over 13 amino acids. With V trimmed by 4 bases and J by 7 bases, 5 bases remained unmatched. The V gene's germline CDR1 is SEHNR and CDR2 FQNEAQ (reference sequence). Here the CDR3 DNA reads TGTGCCAGCAGCTCGGACAGGGAGGGTGAAGCTTTCTTT. Translating gives CASSSDREGEAFF.

This clone was observed once. This chain links TRBV5-4 with TRBJ1-1; D unclear. Germline lookup yields CDR1 SGHNT and CDR2 YYREEE (reference sequence). The CDR3 has 14 amino acids. The V gene lost 2 bases and the J gene lost 4 bases, with 12 bases spanning the gap. The CDR3 region is CASSFGSLGTEAFF. The CDR3 nucleotides are TGTGCCAGCAGCTTCGGGTCCCTAGGCACTGAAGCTTTCTTT.

This clone has a handful of counts. CDR3 nucleotide sequence: TGTGCCAGCAGCTTGGGGGGTCCGGGGTTGCCCTATGGCTACACCTTC. This gives the protein CASSLGGPGLPYGYTF. The chain carries TRBV5-4 and TRBJ1-2; the D is unclear. Deletions cut 0 bases from V and 4 bases from J, with 16 bases between. This CDR3 region has 16 residues. The germline V gene has CDR1 SGHNT and CDR2 YYREEE (reference sequence).

The rearrangement links TRBV5-1 to TRBJ1-1, with a weak D call TRBD1 (5 bases). Trimming left V 2 bases short and J 1 base short, with 12 bases between. The germline CDR1 and CDR2 sequences are SGHRS and YFSETQ. This CDR3 has 15 residues. The CDR3 loop reads CASSFLDTSNTEAFF. CDR3 sequence (DNA): TGCGCCAGCAGCTTCCTGGACACCTCGAACACTGAAGCTTTCTTT. Variable domain in full (rest from reference TRBV5-1 and TRBJ1-1): KAGVTQTPRYLIKTRGQQVTLSCSPISGHRSVSWYQQTPGQGLQFLFEYFSETQRNKGNFPGRFSGRQFSNSRSEMNVSTLELGDSALYLCASSFLDTSNTEAFFGQGTRLTVV.

The chain uses TRBV9 and TRBJ2-7; D is unresolved. There are 14 residues in the CDR3. V lost 0 bases to trimming and J lost 1 base, with 8 bases between them. Germline CDR1 is SGDLS and CDR2 is YYNGEE. CDR3 region: CASSVGQDSYEQYF. For the CDR3, the DNA is TGTGCCAGCAGCGTAGGTCAGGATTCCTACGAGCAGTACTTC. The full variable domain, in which reference TRBV9 and TRBJ2-7 provide the parts outside the CDR3, is DSGVTQTPKHLITATGQRVTLRCSPRSGDLSVYWYQQSLDQGLQFLIQYYNGEERAKGNILERFSAQQFPDLHSELNLSSLELGDSALYFCASSVGQDSYEQYFGPGTRLTVT.

This rearrangement joins TRBV5-4 to TRBJ2-7; D is possibly TRBD2 (5 bases). Trimming cost V 0 bases and J 6 bases, with 7 bases left between them. The CDR3 runs 12 residues. Germline-derived CDR1 and CDR2 are SGHNT and YYREEE (reference sequence). CDR3 in amino acids: CASSLGRGEQYF. The CDR3 DNA follows: TGTGCCAGCAGCTTGGGCCGGGGCGAGCAGTACTTC.

This sequence joins TRBV5-5 and TRBJ1-5; 9 bases map to TRBD1. V gave up 4 bases and J gave up 6 bases; unmatched junction bases: 11. Germline CDR1 is SGHKS and CDR2 is YYEKEE (reference sequence). The CDR3 length is 16 residues. CDR3 residues: CASSVDRGEGVQPQHF. The CDR3 nucleotides are TGTGCCAGCAGCGTCGACAGGGGGGAAGGGGTTCAGCCCCAGCATTTT.

The rearrangement uses TRBV6-5 and TRBJ2-3, with 10 bases matching TRBD2. This CDR3 spans 15 amino acids. Trimming cost V 6 bases and J 8 bases; bases outside gene matches: 11. The germline V gene encodes CDR1 MNHEY and CDR2 SVGAGI. CDR3 DNA: TGTGCCAGCAGCCCAAGAGGACTAGCGGACCGTACGCAGTATTTT. Translation: CASSPRGLADRTQYF.

Sample share makes this clone medium-sized (0.01 to 0.1%). This chain links TRBV7-2 with TRBJ1-6, with D perhaps TRBD1 (6 bases). CDR3 length: 13 residues. Germline V CDR1 and CDR2: SGHTA, FQGNSA. Trimming shortened V by 3 bases and J by 13 bases, and 13 bases separated the two germline ends. CDR3 in DNA: TGTGCCAGCAGCTTGGGGGCGGGCGAGCCCCTCCACTTT. Residues: CASSLGAGEPLHF.

The J gene is TRBJ1-1, the V gene TRBV7-3; a weak D match, TRBD1 (5 bases). Germline CDR1 and CDR2: SGHTA and FQGTGA. Deletions cut 5 bases from V and 2 bases from J, with 18 bases between. The CDR3 sequence is 16 residues long. The CDR3 DNA follows: TGTGCCAGCAGCCCAAGCCCAGTGGGACTTAACACTGAAGCTTTCTTT. Translated: CASSPSPVGLNTEAFF.